The clone carrying this T cell receptor (beta chain) occurred once. Other nucleotide sequences from this sample produce the same CDR3. The CDR3 length is 15 residues. Germline V gene lookup returns CDR1 SGHRS and CDR2 YFSETQ. J gave up 0 bases and V 0 bases, and 3 bases lay outside the gene matches. Each participant's cohort was designated according to participant-reported clinical history. This record comes from a study of blood T cell repertoires in COVID-19. Looking at the study overall: Recovered participants had two consecutive negative NP/OP PCR tests, healthcare professional clearance, or symptom resolution.

Libraries were prepared by immunoSEQ multiplex PCR; TCRdb keeps only in-frame clonotypes and omits some of them. This sample has more than 120,000 clones, with about 87% found just once. The clonotype comes from a man aged 45-60 years in a cohort exposed to, infected with or recovered from COVID-19 (not recorded which). The chain uses TRBV5-1 and TRBJ2-7; 7 bases are a match to TRBD2. The specimen was PBMCs or T cells enriched from blood (not recorded which). The CDR3, as DNA: TGCGCCAGCAGCTTGGCCGGCGGGAGCTCCTACGAGCAGTACTTC. Amino acids: CASSLAGGSSYEQYF.